Below are 5 T cell receptor beta chains sequenced from a single sample in a study of T-cell reconstitution after alpha-beta-depleted transplantation in children (dated by TCRdb to 2016 to 2018). The receptor library was made with PCR. Sequencing used an Illumina HiSeq 2500. To normalize quantification of the TCRbeta repertoire, the TCR libraries were built with molecular barcoding that relied on unique molecular identifiers. Starting from the raw public reads, TCRdb applied fastp trimming at Q25, assembled clones with MiXCR and retained in-frame beta chains. Every distinct CDR3 protein forms one entry, paired with its most common genes and DNA. This sample holds fewer than 250,000 distinct CDR3 sequences; around 8% were observed only once. 6% to 7% of the sample comes from the top ten. The treatment or condition label corresponds to: allogeneic hematopoietic cell transplantation with graft depleted of TCRalphabeta T cells and CD19 B cells.

Sequencing used PBMCs, mostly from graft donor cells, obtained 180 days after TCRalphabeta/CD19-depleted stem cell transplant. The receptor set was obtained from a male patient aged 5 to 17 who had a stem cell transplant for acute lymphoblastic leukemia, so the T cells may come from the graft donor.

The gene calls are TRBV14 and TRBJ2-6; the match to TRBD2 covers 14 bases. Germline V gene lookup returns CDR1 SGHDN and CDR2 FVKESK. Unmatched junction bases numbered 11, after V lost 3 bases and J lost 4 bases. The CDR3 covers 20 residues. CDR3 residues: CASSHRLAGGPLRGANVLTF. In DNA, the CDR3 is TGTGCCAGCAGCCACAGACTAGCGGGAGGGCCCCTTCGCGGGGCCAACGTCCTGACTTTC.

The chain is built from TRBV28 and TRBJ2-7; the D gene is possibly TRBD2 (7 bases). Germline V gene data show CDR1 as MDHEN and CDR2 as SYDVKM. V lost 10 bases, J lost 4 bases, and 14 bases lay in between. The CDR3 consists of 12 residues. Here the CDR3 reads CAIGEGGYEQYF. CDR3 nucleotide sequence: TGTGCCATAGGGGAGGGGGGATACGAGCAGTACTTC.

Concerning this clonotype: Just one base apart from a much larger clone, this may be a read error. The chain employs TRBV6-2 or TRBV6-3 and TRBJ2-3; D gene ambiguous. The germline V gene has CDR1 MNHEY and CDR2 SVGEGT. The CDR3 has 14 amino acids. V was trimmed by 0 bases and J by 4 bases, leaving 8 bases between them. The CDR3 loop reads CASSYSWTPDTQYF. CDR3 nucleotide sequence: TGTGCCAGCAGTTACTCGTGGACGCCAGATACGCAGTATTTT.

There are a few counts of this clonotype. The chain has TRBV18 and TRBJ2-3; TRBD1 or TRBD2 may be the D gene (5 bases each). Deletions cut 3 bases from V and 3 bases from J, with 16 bases between. The CDR3 has 16 amino acids. CDR1 and CDR2 (germline): KGHSH, LQKENI. CDR3 amino acids: CASSPSEGRGTDTQYF. The CDR3 nucleotides are TGTGCCAGCTCACCGTCCGAGGGGAGAGGAACAGATACGCAGTATTTT.

The table lists this clonotype with many counts. The chain is built from TRBV20-1 and TRBJ2-7; 8 bases are shared with TRBD2. The CDR3 is 15 residues long. V shed 0 bases, J shed 4 bases, and the junction held 8 bases outside the gene matches. Germline V gene data show CDR1 as DFQATT and CDR2 as SNEGSKA (reference sequence). The CDR3 spells CSARDPSGRGYEQYF. DNA for the CDR3: TGCAGTGCTAGAGATCCCAGCGGGAGAGGGTACGAGCAGTACTTC.